This record covers a single T cell receptor (beta chain). The antigen this receptor binds is unknown. No quality values exist for individual bases; no much larger clone is one base distant. To estimate absolute template abundance from read counts, synthetic TCR analog templates were spiked into each PCR. Using the immunoSEQ assay, TCRbeta CDR3 regions were amplified from genomic DNA with bias-controlled V and J gene primers. Sequencing of rearranged TCRbeta segments was done at approximately 20X coverage. For the original study's pipeline: Clustering was used to correct sequencing errors, and CDR3s were annotated against IMGT so that V, D and J genes could be assigned. Downstream analyses used only productive TCRbeta rearrangements, leaving out any out-of-frame or stop-codon sequences. To compute clonality, Shannon entropy was normalized by the log of the number of unique productive sequences and then subtracted from one. Clones differing between time points or between blood and tumor were identified using Fisher's exact test with Benjamini-Hochberg correction, with an adjusted p below 0.01 applied as the threshold. Imported from immuneACCESS, the table was reduced by TCRdb to in-frame sequences with V and J called. These copies leave out some clones; in studies compared against another copy, an unresolved V gene accounts for under half, and the cause of the remainder is not known. V, J and clone size are those of that table, while D and trimming were read from the DNA. Within this sample are about 100,000 clones, with about 90% of them counted one time only. Around 0.92% of the sample is held by the ten biggest clonotypes.

The data belong to a study of PD-L1 blockade in urothelial cancer (TCRdb year 2017). With regard to the full study: All patients started therapy in the mid-2010s and received atezolizumab 1,200 mg intravenously every 3 weeks. About 90% of the 29 patients were males with bladder-origin urothelial cancer, and about 60% of the 29 reported a prior smoking history. An ECOG performance status of 0 or 1 was recorded for the patients, and 0 to 3 prior chemotherapy regimens had been received by the patients. Blood samples were analyzed 3 weeks after the start of treatment (second dose) and 6 weeks after the start of treatment. A median of roughly 140,000 T cells and 65,000 to 90,000 unique TCRs was obtained from blood samples, and a median clonality of approximately 0.08 was observed. The study was an exploratory multi-omic analysis of somatic, immune and clinical correlates of response to PD-L1 blockade with atezolizumab in urothelial cancer. TCR sequencing covered pretreatment tumor samples and matched, serially collected peripheral blood taken before and after atezolizumab treatment. Durable clinical benefit meant progression-free survival longer than 6 months, and TCR features were also tested against progression-free and overall survival. In the same patients, pretreatment tumors underwent whole exome sequencing and RNA sequencing in addition to TCR sequencing. Durable clinical benefit was achieved by nine patients but not by the remaining 20. Under 30 patients had pretreatment blood TCR-seq, roughly 24 had at least one posttreatment blood collection, and roughly 24 had tumor TCR-seq.

A cohort of about 31 patients with locally advanced or metastatic urothelial carcinoma, treated at Memorial Sloan Kettering on a trial protocol, was included. Peripheral blood mononuclear cells were collected pretreatment and during treatment, with between 1 and 8 total time points per patient. The Qiagen DNeasy Blood extraction kit was used to purify genomic DNA from total PBMCs and from tumor samples. PBMCs were collected pretreatment and during treatment, and were isolated and stored as previously described. The germline V end is reduced by 9 bases and the J end by 2 bases; junction bases left unmatched: 10. The CDR3 holds 15 amino acids from the cysteine to the phenylalanine. The retained sequence is limited to the CDR3, 45 bases, with the frame set at the first base. As encoded in the germline V gene, CDR1 is SGHRS while CDR2 is YFSETQ. Overall study results and their limits: Patients with durable benefit showed greater expansion of tumor-associated TCR clones in peripheral blood 3 weeks after starting treatment (n ≈ 22, p = 0.022). Small sample size (n ≈ 30) and many exploratory analyses mean the results are intended to be hypothesis-generating. Improved progression-free and overall survival was associated with having pretreatment peripheral blood TCR clonality below the median.

The starting material was PBMCs, obtained around atezolizumab (anti-PD-L1) treatment. The chain is assembled from TRBV5-1 and TRBJ2-2, and 7 bases in between align with TRBD1. The receptor's source is a woman of 80 years or more with urothelial cancer. The DNA is as follows: TGCGCCACCAAATACCGGACAGGAAACACCGGGGAGCTGTTTTTT. The translation is CATKYRTGNTGELFF.